The next 5 T cell receptor beta chains were all read from a single sample in a study of shared clonotypes between healthy human individuals. The data were produced by immunoSEQ multiplex PCR, yet TCRdb's version contains in-frame clones alone and is incomplete. The top ten hold roughly 0.13% of the sample, which has some 2 million clones, 95% seen once. The sequencing sample was made of naive CD4+ T cells sorted from blood. Specified subset: CD45RA+ positively selected. The receptors here all came from a man between 18 and 29 years old in good health.

The chain employs TRBV5-4 and TRBJ1-1; 7 bases fit TRBD1. J gave up 5 bases and V 4 bases, and 8 bases lay outside the gene matches. Germline V gene data show CDR1 as SGHNT and CDR2 as YYREEE (reference sequence). This CDR3 spans 14 amino acids. CDR3 DNA sequence: TGTGCCAGCAGCCCTACGACAGGGTGGACTGAAGCTTTCTTT. The encoded protein is CASSPTTGWTEAFF.

The CDR3 sequence is CASSPFEDGGGYTF. DNA for the CDR3: TGTGCCAGCTCACCATTCGAGGATGGAGGTGGCTACACCTTC. This chain uses TRBV18 with TRBJ1-2; D gene ambiguous. In germline, CDR1 is KGHSH, CDR2 LQKENI. The CDR3 consists of 14 residues. Between the trimmed V and J ends, which lost 2 bases and 7 bases, there was a span of 14 bases.

The CDR3 reads CASSEYTGWDETQYF. The CDR3 region has the DNA TGTGCCAGCAGTGAATATACAGGGTGGGATGAGACCCAGTACTTC. V gene TRBV2 combines with J gene TRBJ2-5; D is perhaps TRBD1 (6 bases). From germline, CDR1 is SNHLY and CDR2 FYNNEI. V was pared by 2 bases and J by 5 bases, with 15 bases between. CDR3 length: 15 residues.

The CDR3 reads CASRLFTTSGNTIYF. The DNA of the CDR3 is TGTGCCAGCAGGTTGTTTACCACTTCTGGAAACACCATATATTTT. The rearrangement links TRBV6-5 to TRBJ1-3; unclear D gene. With 6 bases removed from V and 1 base from J, the gap between germline ends came to 13 bases. CDR3 length: 15 residues. Germline V CDR1 and CDR2: MNHEY, SVGAGI.

In nucleotides, the CDR3 is TGTGCCAGCAGCTCACTGGGCGGGAGGCAAAATGAGCAGTTCTTC. It translates to CASSSLGGRQNEQFF. The chain links TRBV7-2 to TRBJ2-1; 8 nucleotides agree with TRBD2. The junction had 9 bases not matched to a gene; V was cut back by 4 bases and J by 7 bases. This CDR3 contains 15 residues. Germline V gene data show CDR1 as SGHTA and CDR2 as FQGNSA.